Below are 21 T cell receptor beta chains sequenced from a single sample in a study of somatic mutations in cytotoxic T cells in rheumatoid arthritis. Repertoires were generated with immunoSEQ multiplex PCR, while TCRdb's copy carries only in-frame clones and drops some. The sample includes tens of thousands of clones, 84% seen only once; the top ten take around 3%. The sequencing input was CD8+ T cells sorted from blood. The receptors originated from a man aged 40-49 years in good health.

This clone occurred once. This sequence joins TRBV6-6 and TRBJ2-7, with a weak D call TRBD2 (6 bases). This CDR3 has 14 residues. Trimming cost V 7 bases and J 2 bases, with 15 bases left between them. Germline loops: CDR1 MNHNY, CDR2 SVGAGI (reference sequence). The CDR3 spells CASTTTRGPYEQYF. The CDR3 region has the DNA TGTGCCAGCACCACGACTAGAGGGCCCTACGAGCAGTACTTC.

V is TRBV29-1 and J is TRBJ2-2, with 13 bases matching TRBD2. V was clipped by 6 bases and J by 4 bases; unmatched bases: 17. This CDR3 is built from 19 residues. Per the germline V gene, CDR1 is SQVTM and CDR2 is ANQGSEA. The CDR3 nucleotides read TGCAGCGTCATCCCGACCTCACTAGCGGGAGGGCACGCCACCGGGGAGCTGTTTTTT. Residues: CSVIPTSLAGGHATGELFF.

The chain is built from TRBV7-8 and TRBJ2-6; TRBD1 might be the D (6 bases). Germline values: CDR1 SGHVS, CDR2 FQNEAQ. The CDR3 loop spans 20 amino acids. Trimming shortened V by 0 bases and J by 0 bases, and 18 bases separated the two germline ends. This CDR3 is CASSLARWGQMSSGANVLTF. In DNA, the CDR3 is TGTGCCAGCAGCTTAGCTCGGTGGGGGCAGATGAGCTCTGGGGCCAACGTCCTGACTTTC.

The genes are TRBV5-5 and TRBJ2-2; D call uncertain. CDR1 and CDR2 (germline): SGHKS, YYEKEE (reference sequence). This CDR3 has 17 amino acids. Trimming removed 1 base from V and 1 base from J, with 14 bases in between. The CDR3 DNA is TGTGCCAGCAGCTTGACCTCGAAGACACTGAACACCGGGGAGCTGTTTTTT. The encoded protein is CASSLTSKTLNTGELFF.

The chain uses TRBV27 and TRBJ1-2; D not resolved. CDR1 and CDR2 from the germline V gene are MNHEY and SMNVEV (reference sequence). V gave up 6 bases and J gave up 1 base, with 15 bases separating them. The length of the CDR3 is 15 residues. The CDR3 protein is CASSRREGFNYGYTF. The CDR3 bases are TGTGCCAGCAGCCGACGGGAGGGTTTTAACTATGGCTACACCTTC.

The chain links TRBV7-9 to TRBJ2-7; 11 bases align to TRBD1. CDR3 size: 15 residues. Germline trimming cut 4 bases from V and 3 bases from J; bases unmatched to any gene: 5. Germline loops: CDR1 SEHNR, CDR2 FQNEAQ (reference sequence). Here the CDR3 DNA reads TGTGCCAGCAGCTACGGACAGGGGGCACTCTACGAGCAGTACTTC. It encodes CASSYGQGALYEQYF.

This rearrangement joins TRBV10-3 to TRBJ2-5; weak D call: TRBD1 (6 bases). Between the trimmed V and J ends, which lost 5 bases and 4 bases, there was a span of 8 bases. Germline loops: CDR1 ENHRY, CDR2 SYGVKD. The CDR3 is 12 amino acids. CDR3: CAISTGSETQYF. In DNA form, the CDR3 reads TGTGCCATCAGTACAGGGTCAGAGACCCAGTACTTC.

The genes are TRBV5-4 and TRBJ1-1; 9 bases agree with TRBD1. CDR1 is SGHNT, CDR2 YYREEE, per germline (reference sequence). The CDR3 runs to 15 residues. V lost 4 bases and J lost 7; bases outside the gene matches: 11. For the CDR3, the DNA is TGTGCCAGCAGCATCGAAACAGGGGGCTCTGGTGAAGCTTTCTTT. Encoded protein: CASSIETGGSGEAFF.

This chain joins TRBV6-1 and TRBJ2-7; D unclear. Deletions cut 1 base from V and 3 bases from J, with 10 bases between. The CDR3 is 14 amino acids. Germline CDR1 reads MNHNS; CDR2 reads SASEGT. The CDR3 reads CASSEEGVSYEQYF. CDR3 bases: TGTGCCAGCAGTGAAGAGGGTGTAAGCTACGAGCAGTACTTC.

This sequence joins TRBV27 and TRBJ2-1, with 8 positions matching TRBD2. The V and J ends lost 5 bases and 5 bases, in that order; junction bases with no gene match: 5. CDR1 is MNHEY and CDR2 is SMNVEV in the germline V gene (reference sequence). The CDR3 spans 14 residues. In DNA form, the CDR3 reads TGTGCCAGCAGTCCGGGGACTAGGGACAATGAGCAGTTCTTC. Residues: CASSPGTRDNEQFF.

J is TRBJ2-7 and V is TRBV27; a possible D gene is TRBD1 (6 bases). The CDR3 has 16 residues. Germline CDR1 and CDR2: MNHEY and SMNVEV (reference sequence). Trimming left V 2 bases short and J 3 bases short, with 17 bases between. The CDR3, as DNA: TGTGCCAGCAGTTTACGGACAGACCTCTTAAACTACGAGCAGTACTTC. Amino acid sequence: CASSLRTDLLNYEQYF.

V gene TRBV27 combines with J gene TRBJ2-5; a weak D match, TRBD1 (6 bases). Trimming removed 8 bases at V and 1 base at J, with 8 bases between. The germline V gene encodes CDR1 MNHEY and CDR2 SMNVEV (reference sequence). The CDR3 has 12 amino acids. As DNA, the CDR3 is TGTGCCAGCGGACAGCTCCAAGAGACCCAGTACTTC. Protein: CASGQLQETQYF.

The gene calls are TRBV7-9 and TRBJ1-4, with 7 bases aligning to TRBD1. Germline assignment: CDR1 SEHNR and CDR2 FQNEAQ (reference sequence). V gave up 2 bases and J gave up 0 bases; unmatched junction bases: 3. The CDR3 covers 16 residues. CDR3 DNA sequence: TGTGCCAGCAGCTTATCAGGGGGTGCAACTAATGAAAAACTGTTTTTT. It is translated as CASSLSGGATNEKLFF.

In DNA form, the CDR3 reads TGCGCCAGCAGCCAAGTACCTAGCGGGGATACGCAGTATTTT. Its protein is CASSQVPSGDTQYF. This sequence joins TRBV4-3 and TRBJ2-3, with TRBD2 identical over 8 bases. V was clipped by 1 base and J by 6 bases; unmatched bases: 3. The CDR3 is 14 residues long. CDR1 and CDR2 (germline): LGHNA, YSLEER.

The rearrangement joins TRBV27 to TRBJ2-7, with a weak D call TRBD1 (6 bases). Germline values: CDR1 MNHEY, CDR2 SMNVEV (reference sequence). The CDR3 sequence is 14 residues long. V was shortened by 0 bases and J by 0 bases, with 6 bases between the two germline ends. The CDR3 nucleotides read TGTGCCAGCAGTTTATCGGGGGCCTCCTACGAGCAGTACTTC. Translated: CASSLSGASYEQYF.

The chain carries TRBV2 and TRBJ2-7; D tentatively fits TRBD1 or TRBD2 (5 bases each). The length of the CDR3 is 13 residues. The V gene lost 5 bases and the J gene lost 3 bases, with 11 bases spanning the gap. Germline V lookup: CDR1 SNHLY, CDR2 FYNNEI. The CDR3 region has the DNA TGTGCCAGCAGTTCCGGGACCCGCTACGAGCAGTACTTC. Residues: CASSSGTRYEQYF.

The chain is built from TRBV7-6 and TRBJ2-7; 8 nucleotides match TRBD2. The CDR3 extends over 14 amino acids. Trimming at V came to 5 bases and at J to 1 base, leaving 4 bases not matched to a gene. Germline V lookup: CDR1 SGHVS, CDR2 FNYEAQ. The DNA for the CDR3 is TGTGCCAGCAGCCCCGGGACTAGTTCCTACGAGCAGTACTTC. It is translated as CASSPGTSSYEQYF.

The V call is TRBV6-6, the J call TRBJ2-5; tentatively, D is TRBD1 or TRBD2 (5 bases each). Germline V gene data show CDR1 as MNHNY and CDR2 as SVGAGI (reference sequence). V gave up 2 bases and J gave up 5 bases, with 12 bases separating them. This CDR3 spans 14 amino acids. The CDR3 region has the DNA TGTGCCAGCAGTTACATAGTGGGACGGGAGACCCAGTACTTC. As protein: CASSYIVGRETQYF.

The chain combines TRBV15 with TRBJ2-1; 8 bases are a match to TRBD2. Germline V lookup: CDR1 LNHNV, CDR2 YYDKDF (reference sequence). The CDR3 covers 15 residues. The trim removed 0 bases at V and 6 bases at J, leaving 4 bases unmatched. The CDR3 DNA follows: TGTGCCACCAGCAGAGATATGGGACTAGGCAATGAGCAGTTCTTC. It codes for CATSRDMGLGNEQFF.

The chain has TRBV27 and TRBJ1-2; unclear D gene. Germline CDR1 reads MNHEY; CDR2 reads SMNVEV (reference sequence). The germline V and J ends were trimmed by 8 bases and 2 bases, with 9 bases remaining between them. This CDR3 has 12 residues. CDR3 nucleotide sequence: TGTGCCAGCGGCATAGTGAACTATGGCTACACCTTC. Translation: CASGIVNYGYTF.

V and J are TRBV7-9 and TRBJ2-1; TRBD2 might be the D (5 bases). Per germline, CDR1 SEHNR and CDR2 FQNEAQ (reference sequence). V was clipped by 0 bases and J by 6 bases, with 9 bases between them. The length of the CDR3 is 14 residues. Here the CDR3 reads CASSLAPDSNEQFF. CDR3 in DNA: TGTGCCAGCAGCTTAGCCCCGGACTCCAATGAGCAGTTCTTC. The full variable domain, with the rest looked up from reference TRBV7-9 and TRBJ2-1, is DTGVSQNPRHKITKRGQNVTFRCDPISEHNRLYWYRQTLGQGPEFLTYFQNEAQLEKSRLLSDRFSAERPKGSFSTLEIQRTEQGDSAMYLCASSLAPDSNEQFFGPGTRLTVL.